The 20 T cell receptor beta chains in this list originate from one sample, sequenced in a study of human versus mouse CDR3 diversity and MHC coevolution. Data came from immunoSEQ multiplex PCR; TCRdb stores just in-frame clones and leaves some out. This sample has about 77,000 clones, with about 90% found just once. The material sequenced was naive CD4+ T cells from blood. Subset described: CD45RO-negative CD62L-positive naive CD4 T cells. The receptor source for this set is a person between 25 and 75 years old in good health.

V and J are TRBV28 and TRBJ1-1, with TRBD1 matching 9 bases. The CDR3 runs 14 residues. CDR1 and CDR2 (germline): MDHEN, SYDVKM. The junction had 3 bases not matched to a gene; V was cut back by 2 bases and J by 5 bases. CDR3 coding DNA: TGTGCCAGCAGTTTAACAGGGGGCGTGACTGAAGCTTTCTTT. Its translation: CASSLTGGVTEAFF.

The gene calls are TRBV6-4 and TRBJ2-7, with TRBD2 identical over 8 bases. From germline, CDR1 is MRHNA and CDR2 SNTAGT. The CDR3 runs 15 residues. V gave up 7 bases and J gave up 6 bases; unmatched junction bases: 14. Here the CDR3 DNA reads TGTGCCAGCACCGGGGGGGCGGGAGAGCGGGGCGAGCAGTACTTC. This codes for CASTGGAGERGEQYF.

The J gene is TRBJ2-7, the V gene TRBV11-2, with 11 nucleotides matching TRBD2. Germline assignment: CDR1 SGHAT and CDR2 FQNNGV. The trim removed 5 bases at V and 4 bases at J, leaving 7 bases unmatched. CDR3 length equals 15 residues. The CDR3 DNA follows: TGTGCCAGCAGCCTCGGTAGCGGGGGGGAATACGAGCAGTACTTC. As protein: CASSLGSGGEYEQYF.

This clone has just a few counts. The rearrangement uses TRBV18 and TRBJ1-2; no clear D gene. The CDR3 loop spans 11 amino acids. Germline V gene lookup returns CDR1 KGHSH and CDR2 LQKENI. Trimming removed 5 bases at V and 8 bases at J, with 9 bases between. The CDR3 protein is CASSADEGYTF. The CDR3 DNA is TGTGCCAGCTCAGCCGATGAGGGCTACACCTTC.

The chain links TRBV19 to TRBJ1-5; TRBD1 matches 9 bases. This CDR3 has 15 amino acids. The trim removed 5 bases at V and 7 bases at J, leaving 9 bases unmatched. Germline CDR1 LNHDA, CDR2 SQIVND (reference sequence). CDR3 residues: CASSAGTGFIQPQHF. The DNA of the CDR3 is TGTGCCAGTAGTGCAGGGACAGGGTTTATCCAGCCCCAGCATTTT.

V usage is TRBV27 and J usage is TRBJ1-2; TRBD1 matches at 7 bases. Germline CDR1 reads MNHEY; CDR2 reads SMNVEV (reference sequence). The CDR3 loop spans 14 amino acids. The junction had 5 bases not matched to a gene; V was cut back by 3 bases and J by 4 bases. The CDR3 here is CASSFRGRAYGYTF. CDR3 bases: TGTGCCAGCAGTTTTAGGGGGCGCGCCTATGGCTACACCTTC.

This rearrangement joins TRBV28 to TRBJ2-7, with 8 bases fitting TRBD1. CDR1 and CDR2 (germline): MDHEN, SYDVKM. CDR3 length: 15 residues. V shed 6 bases and J 3 bases; nucleotides not matched to a gene: 10. The CDR3 nucleotides read TGTGCCAGCAGACCCGAGGACAGGGCCCACTACGAGCAGTACTTC. It yields the protein CASRPEDRAHYEQYF. The full variable domain, with the rest looked up from reference TRBV28 and TRBJ2-7, is DVKVTQSSRYLVKRTGEKVFLECVQDMDHENMFWYRQDPGLGLRLIYFSYDVKMKEKGDIPEGYSVSREKKERFSLILESASTNQTSMYLCASRPEDRAHYEQYFGPGTRLTVT.

The genes are TRBV18 and TRBJ2-6, with D perhaps matching TRBD1 (5 bases). Deletions cut 1 base from V and 1 base from J, with 5 bases between. Germline V gives CDR1 KGHSH, CDR2 LQKENI. There are 15 residues in the CDR3. The CDR3 spells CASSPQGSGANVLTF. The CDR3 nucleotides are TGTGCCAGCTCACCACAGGGGTCTGGGGCCAACGTCCTGACTTTC. Variable domain in full (rest from reference TRBV18 and TRBJ2-6): NAGVMQNPRHLVRRRGQEARLRCSPMKGHSHVYWYRQLPEEGLKFMVYLQKENIIDESGMPKERFSAEFPKEGPSILRIQQVVRGDSAAYFCASSPQGSGANVLTFGAGSRLTVL.

The chain combines TRBV4-2 with TRBJ2-7; 11 bases agree with TRBD2. Germline lookup yields CDR1 LGHNA and CDR2 YNFKEQ. The CDR3 contains 16 residues. V was clipped by 1 base and J by 7 bases; unmatched bases: 9. CDR3 in amino acids: CASSQGPGLAVAEQYF. The DNA of the CDR3 is TGTGCCAGCAGCCAAGGTCCGGGACTAGCGGTAGCAGAGCAGTACTTC.

This chain joins TRBV18 and TRBJ1-5; weak D call: TRBD1 (5 bases). Germline V gene lookup returns CDR1 KGHSH and CDR2 LQKENI. The CDR3 consists of 15 residues. Trimming removed 3 bases at V and 6 bases at J, with 15 bases between. Written as DNA, the CDR3 is TGTGCCAGCTCACCGTTGGGGCTCGGTGGTCAGCCCCAGCATTTT. Translation: CASSPLGLGGQPQHF.

The chain joins TRBV2 to TRBJ1-2; 11 bases are shared with TRBD1. There are 15 residues in the CDR3. The germline gives CDR1 SNHLY, CDR2 FYNNEI. Trimming took 1 base from V and 5 from J; bases not matched to a gene: 3. The CDR3 nucleotides are TGTGCCAGCAGTGAAGGGACAGGGGGCAGTTATGGCTACACCTTC. Amino acids: CASSEGTGGSYGYTF. The full variable domain, in which reference TRBV2 and TRBJ1-2 provide the parts outside the CDR3, is EPEVTQTPSHQVTQMGQEVILRCVPISNHLYFYWYRQILGQKVEFLVSFYNNEISEKSEIFDDQFSVERPDGSNFTLKIRSTKLEDSAMYFCASSEGTGGSYGYTFGSGTRLTVV.

The chain recombines TRBV12-5 with TRBJ2-6; 8 nucleotides align to TRBD1. The CDR3 has 16 residues. V trimming: 5 bases; J trimming: 0 bases; junction bases outside the gene matches: 3. Per germline, CDR1 LGHNT and CDR2 FRNRAP. The CDR3 DNA is TGTGCTAGTGGTGGACAGGGACGCTCTGGGGCCAACGTCCTGACTTTC. This encodes CASGGQGRSGANVLTF.

In this sample, this clone turned up once. The J gene is TRBJ2-1, the V gene TRBV2, with 8 bases fitting TRBD1. J was trimmed by 3 bases and V by 3 bases; bases with no gene match: 4. This CDR3 contains 15 residues. Germline V gives CDR1 SNHLY, CDR2 FYNNEI. The CDR3 DNA sequence: TGTGCCAGCAGTGACCCAGGGGGCCACTACAATGAGCAGTTCTTC. Protein product: CASSDPGGHYNEQFF.

The chain couples TRBV25-1 to TRBJ2-2, with 9 nucleotides matching TRBD1. This CDR3 region has 14 residues. V lost 7 bases to trimming and J lost 5 bases; unmatched junction nucleotides: 5. CDR1 and CDR2 (germline): MGHDK, SYGVNS. The CDR3 region has the DNA TGTGCCAGCACCGGGACAGGGATAACCGGGGAGCTGTTTTTT. Encoded protein: CASTGTGITGELFF. Full variable domain (remainder filled in from reference TRBV25-1 and TRBJ2-2): EADIYQTPRYLVIGTGKKITLECSQTMGHDKMYWYQQDPGMELHLIHYSYGVNSTEKGDLSSESTVSRIRTEHFPLTLESARPSHTSQYLCASTGTGITGELFFGEGSRLTVL.

The rearrangement uses TRBV5-1 and TRBJ2-3; TRBD2 agrees at 14 bases. Trimming took 4 bases from V and 4 from J; bases not matched to a gene: 5. This CDR3 is built from 16 residues. Germline V gene lookup returns CDR1 SGHRS and CDR2 YFSETQ. CDR3 in DNA: TGCGCCAGCAGCCAGACTAGCGGGAGGGAGGCAGATACGCAGTATTTT. Its translation is CASSQTSGREADTQYF.

The rearrangement joins TRBV18 to TRBJ2-1; tentatively, D is TRBD1 (6 bases). The V and J ends lost 6 bases and 5 bases respectively, with 14 bases between them. The CDR3 has 14 residues. CDR1 is KGHSH, CDR2 LQKENI, per germline. CDR3 region: CASSPARTDNEQFF. CDR3 nucleotide sequence: TGTGCCAGCTCGCCTGCCCGGACAGACAATGAGCAGTTCTTC.

The chain is built from TRBV2 and TRBJ2-3; 10 bases map to TRBD2. This CDR3 contains 15 residues. Trimming removed 2 bases from V and 14 bases from J; junction bases left unmatched: 13. Germline CDR1 and CDR2: SNHLY and FYNNEI. This CDR3 is CASSELRLAGESGYF. Here the CDR3 DNA reads TGTGCCAGCAGTGAATTGCGGCTAGCGGGGGAGTCGGGGTATTTT.

CDR3 nucleotides: TGTGCCAGCAGTTACGACAGGTCGGGTGGCTACACCTTC. Translating gives CASSYDRSGGYTF. This chain connects TRBV5-4 to TRBJ1-2, with a tentative D call TRBD1 (6 bases). V lost 5 bases and J lost 7, with 15 bases in between. CDR3 size: 13 residues. CDR1 is SGHNT, CDR2 YYREEE, per germline (reference sequence).

The chain is built from TRBV5-1 and TRBJ2-7; 7 nucleotides agree with TRBD1. CDR3 size: 14 residues. Germline trimming cut 2 bases from V and 3 bases from J; bases unmatched to any gene: 5. Germline-derived CDR1 and CDR2 are SGHRS and YFSETQ. CDR3 DNA sequence: TGCGCCAGCAGCTTCGGACAGGCGGGCTACGAGCAGTACTTC. Translation: CASSFGQAGYEQYF. The full variable domain, in which reference TRBV5-1 and TRBJ2-7 provide the parts outside the CDR3, is KAGVTQTPRYLIKTRGQQVTLSCSPISGHRSVSWYQQTPGQGLQFLFEYFSETQRNKGNFPGRFSGRQFSNSRSEMNVSTLELGDSALYLCASSFGQAGYEQYFGPGTRLTVT.

This chain connects TRBV5-1 to TRBJ1-4, with D possibly matching TRBD1 (5 bases). The CDR3 sequence is 14 residues long. Germline V gene sequence: CDR1 SGHRS, CDR2 YFSETQ. V was trimmed by 5 bases and J by 6 bases, leaving 14 bases between them. CDR3 in amino acids: CASSSPGRDEKLFF. CDR3 DNA: TGCGCCAGCAGTTCTCCAGGGAGGGATGAAAAACTGTTTTTT.